This paragraph covers one T cell receptor beta chain sequence. Germline V CDR1 and CDR2: KGHSH, LQKENI. The ends were cut back, 5 bases at V and 4 bases at J, with 9 bases in the middle. The CDR3 is 13 residues long. Via MiXCR, TCRdb re-called the RT-PCR reads, giving one row per CDR3 protein. In the table there are 550,000 to 750,000 distinct CDR3 sequences, approximately 15% of which are singletons. The origin of this receptor is a female donor in good health, serving as a healthy control. The rearrangement joins TRBV18 to TRBJ2-1; the D gene is possibly TRBD1 (5 bases). The specimen sequenced was memory CD4+ T cells from blood. For the CDR3, the DNA is TGTGCCAGCTCAACGACAGAGTACAATGAGCAGTTCTTC. It translates to CASSTTEYNEQFF.